The 3 T cell receptor beta chains presented below share a single source sample, sequenced in a study of immune heterogeneity within non-small cell lung tumors. For each sample, template was around 0.55 ug of bulk tumor genomic DNA. Every primary tumor yielded several biopsies, spaced far apart, that were taken during surgery. The study cohort was described as untreated, and its members had newly diagnosed non-small cell lung cancer. They went on to have curative surgery. In a multiplex PCR, 32 V and 13 J primers amplified TCR beta CDR3. TCRdb passed the multiplex PCR reads through MiXCR, listing each CDR3 protein once. Altogether around 19,000 distinct CDR3 sequences are present, 25% to 35% being singletons, with the ten largest covering 4.1%. The sequencing input was lung tumor tissue. Source of these receptors: a man aged 35-49 years with non-small cell lung cancer.

This clonotype was counted at least ten times. The chain employs TRBV18 and TRBJ1-5, with 7 positions matching TRBD1. J was trimmed by 7 bases and V by 6 bases; bases with no gene match: 3. The CDR3 length is 12 residues. Germline CDR1 and CDR2: KGHSH and LQKENI. The chain's CDR3 is CASSTGVQPQHF. CDR3 DNA sequence: TGTGCCAGCTCCACAGGGGTGCAGCCCCAGCATTTT. The variable domain in full, with the rest retrieved from reference TRBV18 and TRBJ1-5, is NAGVMQNPRHLVRRRGQEARLRCSPMKGHSHVYWYRQLPEEGLKFMVYLQKENIIDESGMPKERFSAEFPKEGPSILRIQQVVRGDSAAYFCASSTGVQPQHFGDGTRLSIL.

Concerning this clonotype itself: This could be a read error, since a much larger clone is one nucleotide away. The rearrangement uses TRBV9 and TRBJ2-2; unclear D gene. Germline assignment: CDR1 SGDLS and CDR2 YYNGEE. The CDR3 spans 13 residues. The CDR3 loop is CARSVAYTGELFF. CDR3 in DNA: TGTGCCAGAAGCGTAGCTTACACCGGGGAGCTGTTTTTT.

This chain uses TRBV6-1 with TRBJ1-1, with 9 bases that match TRBD1. Germline trimming cut 7 bases from V and 3 bases from J; bases unmatched to any gene: 6. This CDR3 region has 14 residues. CDR1 and CDR2 (germline): MNHNS, SASEGT. The CDR3 here is CASIEDRGDTEAFF. The CDR3 region has the DNA TGTGCCAGCATTGAGGACAGGGGTGACACTGAAGCTTTCTTT.